The rows below give T cell receptor beta chains drawn from one sample of a study of blood T cells in healthy people across ages. TCRdb reanalysed the 5' RACE reads using MiXCR and keeps one entry per CDR3 protein. Of fewer than 1.5 million distinct CDR3 sequences in the sample, around two fifths were seen once. The material sequenced was blood. The receptors stem from a woman in her late teens or twenties in good health. Each CDR3 is given with its conserved first and last residue. The order of the fields is V gene, clone size, J gene, D gene, CDR3 protein, CDR3 DNA. D genes are given only for firm matches. Size values are once, few and many counts, or a class for expanded clones, and some rows have none.

V gene: TRBV20-1
clone size: NA
J gene: TRBJ2-6
D gene: TRBD2
CDR3 protein: CSASPGGSGANVLTF
CDR3 DNA: TGCAGTGCTAGTCCGGGGGGCTCTGGGGCCAACGTCCTGACTTTC

V gene: TRBV20-1
clone size: NA
J gene: TRBJ2-6
D gene: NA
CDR3 protein: CSAGTNSGANVLTF
CDR3 DNA: TGCAGTGCGGGGACAAACTCTGGGGCCAACGTCCTGACTTTC

V gene: TRBV3-1
clone size: once
J gene: TRBJ2-2
D gene: NA
CDR3 protein: CASSQGVAVAGELFF
CDR3 DNA: TGTGCCAGCAGCCAAGGAGTAGCAGTCGCCGGGGAGCTGTTTTTT

V gene: TRBV2
clone size: NA
J gene: TRBJ2-7
D gene: TRBD2
CDR3 protein: CASLAGRRLDDEQYF
CDR3 DNA: TGTGCCAGCTTAGCGGGGCGCCGGTTGGACGACGAGCAGTACTTC

V gene: TRBV28
clone size: few
J gene: TRBJ1-2
D gene: TRBD1
CDR3 protein: CASSLGTGTGYTF
CDR3 DNA: TGTGCCAGCAGTTTGGGGACAGGGACTGGCTACACCTTC

V gene: TRBV27
clone size: NA
J gene: TRBJ2-1
D gene: NA
CDR3 protein: CATFARGEQFF
CDR3 DNA: TGTGCCACCTTTGCACGGGGAGAGCAGTTCTTC

V gene: TRBV11-2
clone size: few
J gene: TRBJ2-7
D gene: TRBD2
CDR3 protein: CASSFGGGTLGLEQYF
CDR3 DNA: TGTGCCAGCAGCTTCGGGGGAGGGACCCTGGGACTCGAGCAGTACTTC

V gene: TRBV3-1
clone size: NA
J gene: TRBJ2-1
D gene: TRBD2
CDR3 protein: CASTLRLAGTYNEQFF
CDR3 DNA: TGTGCCAGCACACTGAGACTAGCGGGGACCTACAATGAGCAGTTCTTC

V gene: TRBV5-1
clone size: NA
J gene: TRBJ1-1
D gene: TRBD1
CDR3 protein: CASSSQGVGEAFF
CDR3 DNA: TGCGCCAGCAGCTCACAGGGGGTAGGTGAAGCTTTCTTT

V gene: TRBV27
clone size: NA
J gene: TRBJ2-5
D gene: NA
CDR3 protein: CASSFLGNQEAQYF
CDR3 DNA: TGTGCCAGCAGTTTCCTCGGGAATCAAGAGGCCCAGTACTTC

V gene: TRBV28
clone size: NA
J gene: TRBJ2-4
D gene: TRBD1
CDR3 protein: CASGLKGQGSKNIQYF
CDR3 DNA: TGTGCCAGCGGACTGAAGGGACAGGGATCCAAAAACATTCAGTACTTC

V gene: TRBV19
clone size: NA
J gene: TRBJ1-1
D gene: NA
CDR3 protein: CASMGGIIISTEAFF
CDR3 DNA: TGTGCCAGTATGGGGGGCATAATTATCAGCACTGAAGCTTTCTTT

V gene: TRBV7-9
clone size: many
J gene: TRBJ2-7
D gene: NA
CDR3 protein: CASSLLVGEQYF
CDR3 DNA: TGTGCCAGCAGCTTATTGGTCGGGGAGCAGTACTTC

V gene: TRBV5-1
clone size: NA
J gene: TRBJ1-4
D gene: NA
CDR3 protein: CASSLLDRGSANEKLFF
CDR3 DNA: TGCGCCAGCAGCCTCCTTGACCGGGGAAGTGCTAATGAAAAACTGTTTTTT

V gene: TRBV6-8
clone size: NA
J gene: TRBJ2-3
D gene: NA
CDR3 protein: CASMAWAGTDTQYF
CDR3 DNA: TGTGCCAGCATGGCTTGGGCAGGGACAGATACGCAGTATTTT

V gene: TRBV25-1
clone size: NA
J gene: TRBJ2-3
D gene: NA
CDR3 protein: CASSALATYTDTQYF
CDR3 DNA: TGTGCCAGCAGCGCCCTAGCCACCTACACAGATACGCAGTATTTT

V gene: TRBV5-1
clone size: NA
J gene: TRBJ1-2
D gene: NA
CDR3 protein: CASSLAGGVDYGYTF
CDR3 DNA: TGCGCCAGCAGCTTGGCCGGCGGGGTGGACTATGGCTACACCTTC

V gene: TRBV29-1
clone size: NA
J gene: TRBJ2-7
D gene: TRBD1
CDR3 protein: CSVDVGGGSEQYF
CDR3 DNA: TGCAGCGTTGATGTAGGGGGCGGCTCAGAACAGTACTTC

V gene: TRBV3-1
clone size: NA
J gene: TRBJ2-5
D gene: NA
CDR3 protein: CASSPRNAGPHQETQYF
CDR3 DNA: TGTGCCAGCAGCCCCCGAAACGCGGGACCCCACCAAGAGACCCAGTACTTC

V gene: TRBV20-1
clone size: few
J gene: TRBJ2-7
D gene: NA
CDR3 protein: CSATTGVLTSEQYF
CDR3 DNA: TGCAGTGCGACCACGGGGGTACTTACCTCCGAGCAGTACTTC

V gene: TRBV29-1
clone size: NA
J gene: TRBJ2-1
D gene: TRBD2
CDR3 protein: CSVSGTSVPRNEQFF
CDR3 DNA: TGCAGCGTCTCCGGGACTAGCGTCCCCCGGAATGAGCAGTTCTTC

V gene: TRBV10-3
clone size: once
J gene: TRBJ1-1
D gene: TRBD1
CDR3 protein: CAISQGQTNTEAFF
CDR3 DNA: TGTGCCATCAGCCAGGGACAGACGAACACTGAAGCTTTCTTT

V gene: TRBV20-1
clone size: NA
J gene: TRBJ1-4
D gene: NA
CDR3 protein: CSANGETANEKLFF
CDR3 DNA: TGCAGTGCTAATGGGGAGACGGCTAATGAAAAACTGTTTTTT

V gene: TRBV4-2
clone size: NA
J gene: TRBJ2-1
D gene: TRBD1
CDR3 protein: CASSRPTDRANNEQFF
CDR3 DNA: TGTGCCAGCAGCCGACCCACTGACAGGGCCAACAATGAGCAGTTCTTC

V gene: TRBV11-2
clone size: few
J gene: TRBJ1-6
D gene: NA
CDR3 protein: CASSEKYRDWHSPLHF
CDR3 DNA: TGTGCCAGCAGCGAAAAATACAGGGATTGGCACTCACCCCTCCACTTT

V gene: TRBV7-2
clone size: NA
J gene: TRBJ2-5
D gene: NA
CDR3 protein: CASSLDSHQETQYF
CDR3 DNA: TGTGCCAGCAGCCTAGACAGCCATCAAGAGACCCAGTACTTC

V gene: TRBV6-6
clone size: NA
J gene: TRBJ1-5
D gene: NA
CDR3 protein: CAGSLALYQPQHF
CDR3 DNA: TGTGCCGGCAGTCTTGCGTTATATCAGCCCCAGCATTTT

V gene: TRBV27
clone size: many
J gene: TRBJ2-5
D gene: TRBD2
CDR3 protein: CASSLRLAGSQETQYF
CDR3 DNA: TGTGCCAGCAGTTTAAGGCTAGCGGGCTCCCAAGAGACCCAGTACTTC

V gene: TRBV14
clone size: few
J gene: TRBJ1-2
D gene: NA
CDR3 protein: CASSQVGGVTHGYTF
CDR3 DNA: TGTGCCAGCAGCCAAGTAGGGGGAGTTACCCATGGCTACACCTTC

V gene: TRBV4-1
clone size: NA
J gene: TRBJ1-2
D gene: NA
CDR3 protein: CASSPRTESTGSGYTF
CDR3 DNA: TGCGCCAGCAGCCCCCGGACAGAGTCGACCGGCAGTGGCTACACCTTC

V gene: TRBV18
clone size: NA
J gene: TRBJ2-3
D gene: NA
CDR3 protein: CASSPNEADTQYF
CDR3 DNA: TGTGCCAGCTCACCTAATGAGGCAGATACGCAGTATTTT

V gene: TRBV5-1
clone size: NA
J gene: TRBJ1-1
D gene: TRBD1
CDR3 protein: CASSPGQGVVSNTEAFF
CDR3 DNA: TGCGCCAGCAGCCCGGGACAGGGTGTGGTTTCGAACACTGAAGCTTTCTTT

V gene: TRBV7-6
clone size: NA
J gene: TRBJ2-7
D gene: TRBD1
CDR3 protein: CASSSGQDSYEQYF
CDR3 DNA: TGTGCCAGCAGCTCCGGACAGGACTCCTACGAGCAGTACTTC

V gene: TRBV20-1
clone size: few
J gene: TRBJ2-7
D gene: TRBD2
CDR3 protein: CSGIRLAGGEQYF
CDR3 DNA: TGCAGTGGCATCAGACTAGCGGGAGGCGAGCAGTACTTC

V gene: TRBV15
clone size: few
J gene: TRBJ2-3
D gene: NA
CDR3 protein: CATSREVGGSTDTQYF
CDR3 DNA: TGTGCCACCAGCAGGGAGGTGGGAGGAAGCACAGATACGCAGTATTTT

V gene: TRBV27
clone size: few
J gene: TRBJ2-1
D gene: NA
CDR3 protein: CASSFGGAVTYEQFF
CDR3 DNA: TGTGCCAGCAGTTTTGGGGGGGCGGTTACCTATGAGCAGTTCTTC

V gene: TRBV6-6
clone size: NA
J gene: TRBJ1-6
D gene: TRBD1
CDR3 protein: CASSPRSTGSNNSPLHF
CDR3 DNA: TGTGCCAGCAGTCCCCGTTCGACAGGGTCTAATAATTCACCCCTCCACTTT

V gene: TRBV4-1
clone size: few
J gene: TRBJ2-1
D gene: TRBD2
CDR3 protein: CASSQDSGRGGSYNEQFF
CDR3 DNA: TGCGCCAGCAGCCAAGATTCGGGGCGGGGGGGCTCCTACAATGAGCAGTTCTTC

V gene: TRBV12-3/TRBV12-4
clone size: NA
J gene: TRBJ2-3
D gene: TRBD2
CDR3 protein: CASIGAGLAGIQTNTQYF
CDR3 DNA: TGTGCCAGCATCGGAGCCGGACTAGCGGGCATACAAACCAATACGCAGTATTTT

V gene: TRBV7-9
clone size: NA
J gene: TRBJ1-4
D gene: NA
CDR3 protein: CASSLQSTSGKLFF
CDR3 DNA: TGTGCCAGCAGCTTACAGAGTACCTCCGGAAAACTGTTTTTT

V gene: TRBV7-8
clone size: NA
J gene: TRBJ2-1
D gene: TRBD2
CDR3 protein: CASSPTVGTSVPNEQFF
CDR3 DNA: TGTGCCAGCAGCCCCACAGTCGGGACTAGCGTCCCCAATGAGCAGTTCTTC

V gene: TRBV7-2
clone size: NA
J gene: TRBJ2-5
D gene: TRBD2
CDR3 protein: CASSLGGGAKTQYF
CDR3 DNA: TGTGCCAGCAGCTTAGGCGGGGGGGCGAAGACCCAGTACTTC

V gene: TRBV29-1
clone size: once
J gene: TRBJ1-2
D gene: NA
CDR3 protein: CSVEETKAVRLYGYTF
CDR3 DNA: TGCAGCGTTGAAGAGACCAAGGCCGTCCGCCTATATGGCTACACCTTC

V gene: TRBV11-2
clone size: NA
J gene: TRBJ1-1
D gene: NA
CDR3 protein: CASSRQREAFF
CDR3 DNA: TGTGCCAGCAGCCGCCAACGGGAAGCTTTCTTT

V gene: TRBV5-4
clone size: few
J gene: TRBJ2-5
D gene: NA
CDR3 protein: CASRGRGQETQYF
CDR3 DNA: TGTGCCAGCAGAGGAAGGGGGCAAGAGACCCAGTACTTC